One and the same sample provided the 24 T cell receptor beta chains below, sequenced in a study of T cells in Graves' hyperthyroidism and ophthalmopathy. TCR beta CDR3 regions were amplified from RNA. The TCR CDR3 first-round RT-PCR relied on the HTBI primer set. TCRdb reprocessed the multiplex PCR reads via MiXCR and lists one record per CDR3 protein. The sample gives over 250,000 distinct CDR3 sequences, 20% to 25% of which show up once; 50% to 75% is in the top ten. Sequencing input: blood. The receptors originated from a man aged 25-45 years with Graves' ophthalmopathy.

The sample holds many counts of this clonotype. J is TRBJ1-2 and V is TRBV30; TRBD1 is a possible D gene (5 bases). The CDR3 runs to 13 residues. V lost 0 bases to trimming and J lost 6 bases, with 11 bases between them. CDR1 is GTSNPN, CDR2 SVGIG, per germline (reference sequence). The CDR3 protein is CAWSVSGVNGYTF. In DNA, the CDR3 is TGTGCCTGGAGTGTTTCGGGGGTTAATGGCTACACCTTC.

This clonotype was seen more than once but under ten times. The CDR3 sequence: CATSPPGTHQETQYF. Written as DNA, the CDR3 is TGTGCCACCAGTCCTCCCGGGACACACCAAGAGACCCAGTACTTC. The chain is built from TRBV24-1 and TRBJ2-5; D is perhaps TRBD1 (6 bases). The V gene's germline CDR1 is KGHDR and CDR2 SFDVKD. CDR3 length equals 15 residues. Trimming removed 6 bases from V and 0 bases from J, with 13 bases in between.

This clonotype has a handful of counts. The chain employs TRBV28 and TRBJ1-4; D unresolved. V was shortened by 3 bases and J by 0 bases, with 2 bases between the two germline ends. Germline V CDR1 and CDR2: MDHEN, SYDVKM. The CDR3 is 13 amino acids. CDR3 nucleotides: TGTGCCAGCAGTTTTACAACTAATGAAAAACTGTTTTTT. This encodes CASSFTTNEKLFF.

This clonotype has ten or more counts. The CDR3 DNA reads as TGTGCCAGCAGCTTCGTCGGGGGGCGTAGGAATTCACCCCTCCACTTT. As protein: CASSFVGGRRNSPLHF. V gene TRBV3-1 combines with J gene TRBJ1-6; a weak D match, TRBD1 (6 bases). Germline values: CDR1 LGHDT, CDR2 YNNKEL (reference sequence). V was trimmed by 5 bases and J by 7 bases, leaving 18 bases between them. The CDR3 sequence is 16 residues long.

This clonotype was counted a few times. The rearrangement links TRBV28 to TRBJ1-5; 7 bases fit TRBD1. V shed 6 bases, J shed 2 bases, and the junction held 7 bases outside the gene matches. The germline V gene encodes CDR1 MDHEN and CDR2 SYDVKM. There are 15 residues in the CDR3. The CDR3 coding sequence is TGTGCCAGCAGAGTGACAGGGACTGGCAATCAGCCCCAGCATTTT. It encodes CASRVTGTGNQPQHF.

Only a few counts were recorded for this clonotype. A read error may explain this, as a much larger clone is one base away. The V gene is TRBV12-3 or TRBV12-4, the J gene TRBJ2-1, with 9 bases lining up with TRBD2. This CDR3 is built from 14 residues. CDR3 DNA sequence: TGTGCCAGCTTGCGGGGGGGATCTTACAATGAGCGGTTCTTC. Amino acid sequence: CASLRGGSYNERFF.

This clonotype was observed a few times. The chain joins TRBV28 to TRBJ2-2, with TRBD2 identical over 7 bases. There are 15 residues in the CDR3. The J segment lost 4 bases and the V segment lost 6 bases, leaving 8 bases of the junction unmatched. The V gene's germline CDR1 is MDHEN and CDR2 SYDVKM. The CDR3 nucleotides are TGTGCCAGCAGCCCGGGAGGATCAGGCACCGGGGAGCTGTTTTTT. This sequence encodes CASSPGGSGTGELFF.

This clonotype was observed at least ten times. The V gene is TRBV20-1, the J gene TRBJ2-3; 8 nucleotides line up with TRBD2. V was pared by 5 bases and J by 6 bases, with 13 bases of the junction left unmatched. This CDR3 comprises 15 residues. Looked up from germline, CDR1 is DFQATT and CDR2 is SNEGSKA (reference sequence). DNA for the CDR3: TGCAGTGCTCGTCCCGTTAGCGGGATAGGCGATACGCAGTATTTT. Encoded protein: CSARPVSGIGDTQYF.

This clonotype was found many times. This rearrangement joins TRBV28 to TRBJ1-6; no clear D. The CDR3 covers 17 residues. Germline CDR1 and CDR2: MDHEN and SYDVKM. V was shortened by 8 bases and J by 11 bases, with 28 bases between the two germline ends. The CDR3 loop reads CASRVMGGPSKVAPLHF. For the CDR3, the DNA is TGTGCCAGCCGAGTTATGGGCGGACCGTCAAAAGTGGCACCCCTCCACTTT.

This clonotype was detected only a few times. This sequence joins TRBV27 and TRBJ1-1, with TRBD1 as a possible D gene (6 bases). Germline assignment: CDR1 MNHEY and CDR2 SMNVEV (reference sequence). The V end was cut by 0 bases, the J end by 11 bases, with 13 bases between. This CDR3 is 13 amino acids long. The CDR3 is CASSLSTGTGAFF. The CDR3 nucleotides are TGTGCCAGCAGTTTATCAACAGGGACTGGGGCTTTCTTT.

This clonotype has only a few counts. The J gene is TRBJ1-5, the V gene TRBV7-9, with D perhaps TRBD1 (6 bases). V was shortened by 4 bases and J by 2 bases, with 12 bases between the two germline ends. Germline assignment: CDR1 SEHNR and CDR2 FQNEAQ (reference sequence). There are 15 residues in the CDR3. CDR3 protein: CASSYGGLGNQPQHF. The CDR3 nucleotides read TGTGCCAGCAGCTACGGGGGGCTTGGCAATCAGCCCCAGCATTTT.

The chain employs TRBV28 and TRBJ2-3; perhaps TRBD1 as D (5 bases). Looked up from germline, CDR1 is MDHEN and CDR2 is SYDVKM. This CDR3 region has 15 residues. V was clipped by 2 bases and J by 0 bases, with 9 bases between them. In DNA, the CDR3 is TGTGCCAGCAGTTTAACAGGCAGGAGCACAGATACGCAGTATTTT. This encodes CASSLTGRSTDTQYF.

The table lists this clonotype with many counts. The gene calls are TRBV28 and TRBJ2-7; no definite D call. Germline-derived CDR1 and CDR2 are MDHEN and SYDVKM. The CDR3 runs 13 residues. V lost 8 bases and J lost 2, with 13 bases in between. The CDR3 protein is CASRHSETYEQYF. The CDR3 nucleotides are TGTGCCAGCCGCCATTCGGAAACCTACGAGCAGTACTTC.

This clonotype was counted between two and nine times. V and J are TRBV6-1 and TRBJ1-2; perhaps TRBD1 as D (6 bases). Per germline, CDR1 MNHNS and CDR2 SASEGT. Trimming left V 5 bases short and J 8 bases short, with 18 bases between. CDR3 length: 14 residues. CDR3 coding DNA: TGTGCCAGCAGTCGGGACACTCCGGCAGACGGCTACACCTTC. It yields the protein CASSRDTPADGYTF.

This chain uses TRBV4-1 with TRBJ1-5; 7 bases agree with TRBD1. CDR3 length: 16 amino acids. The J segment lost 5 bases and the V segment lost 0 bases, leaving 7 bases of the junction unmatched. Per germline, CDR1 MGHRA and CDR2 YSYEKL. CDR3: CASSQDRDSNHQPQHF. CDR3 DNA sequence: TGCGCCAGCAGCCAAGACCGGGACAGCAACCATCAGCCCCAGCATTTT.

This clonotype turned up a few times. DNA for the CDR3: TGTGCCAGCAGTTTTCAGGGGCCGGAGATGAACACTGAAGCTTTCTTT. Its translation: CASSFQGPEMNTEAFF. This chain connects TRBV12-3 or TRBV12-4 to TRBJ1-1, with D possibly TRBD1 on 6 matching bases. The V end was cut by 3 bases, the J end by 0 bases, with 14 bases between. This CDR3 is built from 16 residues.

The chain joins TRBV6-2 or TRBV6-3 to TRBJ2-1; a possible D gene is TRBD2 (6 bases). Germline CDR1 reads MNHEY; CDR2 reads SVGEGT. This CDR3 is 14 amino acids long. V gave up 6 bases and J gave up 0 bases, with 9 bases separating them. The DNA for the CDR3 is TGTGCCAGCAGAGCACTAGCCTCCTACAATGAGCAGTTCTTC. Translated: CASRALASYNEQFF.

This clonotype was counted at least ten times. The chain has TRBV3-1 and TRBJ2-3, with 8 positions matching TRBD2. Losses at the gene ends were 4 bases for V and 4 bases for J; bases not matched to a gene: 7. This CDR3 has 15 amino acids. CDR1 LGHDT and CDR2 YNNKEL come from the germline V gene (reference sequence). The CDR3 bases are TGTGCCAGCAGCCCAGAAACTAGCGGACCAGATACGCAGTATTTT. Its protein is CASSPETSGPDTQYF.

In this sample, this clonotype turned up many times. The chain is built from TRBV28 and TRBJ2-1; TRBD2 aligns across 10 bases. The CDR3 runs 18 residues. With V trimmed by 9 bases and J by 3 bases, 17 bases remained unmatched. Germline CDR1 and CDR2: MDHEN and SYDVKM. The CDR3 DNA is TGTGCCAGTTTCCCCCCCCTGGCTAGCGGGAGCATCTACAATGAGCAGTTCTTC. Translation: CASFPPLASGSIYNEQFF.

This clonotype was seen at least ten times. The gene calls are TRBV30 and TRBJ1-5; 8 nucleotides align to TRBD1. Trimming took 1 base from V and 7 from J; bases not matched to a gene: 3. CDR1 GTSNPN and CDR2 SVGIG come from the germline V gene (reference sequence). The CDR3 spans 13 residues. The DNA of the CDR3 is TGTGCCTGGAGTGGGACAGGGAGACAGCCCCAGCATTTT. Protein sequence: CAWSGTGRQPQHF. Using reference TRBV30 and TRBJ1-5 for the parts outside the CDR3, the full variable domain is SQTIHQWPATLVQPVGSPLSLECTVEGTSNPNLYWYRQAAGRGLQLLFYSVGIGQISSEVPQNLSASRPQDRQFILSSKKLLLSDSGFYLCAWSGTGRQPQHFGDGTRLSIL.

About this clonotype: This may be a read error: a much more frequent sequence differs by one nucleotide. The J gene is TRBJ2-2, the V gene TRBV2; the match to TRBD2 covers 11 bases. The ends lost 4 bases at V and 4 bases at J; junction bases unmatched: 5. Looked up from germline, CDR1 is SNHLY and CDR2 is FYNNEI. The CDR3 covers 16 residues. CDR3 in DNA: TGTGCCAGCAGTGGAACTAGCGGGAGTGGCACCGGGGAGCTGTTTTTT. It yields the protein CASSGTSGSGTGELFF.

This clonotype was detected a few times. CDR3 sequence reads: CASSVARNTEAFF. CDR3 sequence (DNA): TGTGCCAGCAGCGTCGCAAGGAACACTGAAGCTTTCTTT. The V call is TRBV2, the J call TRBJ1-1; D unresolved. The germline V gene has CDR1 SNHLY and CDR2 FYNNEI. The germline V and J ends were trimmed by 6 bases and 1 base, with 9 bases remaining between them. CDR3 length equals 13 residues.

The gene calls are TRBV18 and TRBJ2-5, with a weak D call TRBD1 (6 bases). Germline CDR1 KGHSH, CDR2 LQKENI. This CDR3 spans 12 amino acids. V lost 4 bases, J lost 5 bases, and 8 bases lay in between. The CDR3 DNA reads TGTGCCAGCTCACACAGGGCGGAGACCCAGTACTTC. Its protein product is CASSHRAETQYF. Using reference TRBV18 and TRBJ2-5 for the parts outside the CDR3, the full variable domain is NAGVMQNPRHLVRRRGQEARLRCSPMKGHSHVYWYRQLPEEGLKFMVYLQKENIIDESGMPKERFSAEFPKEGPSILRIQQVVRGDSAAYFCASSHRAETQYFGPGTRLLVL.

The rearrangement links TRBV28 to TRBJ1-4; D ambiguous. Germline V gene data show CDR1 as MDHEN and CDR2 as SYDVKM. V was clipped by 5 bases and J by 0 bases, with 22 bases between them. This CDR3 is 19 amino acids long. In DNA, the CDR3 is TGTGCCAGCAGTCCCGGATATATGGGGTGGAGTTCAACTAATGAAAAACTGTTTTTT. It codes for CASSPGYMGWSSTNEKLFF.